The source of this TCR beta chain is a study of blood T cell repertoires in COVID-19. Overall study: COVID-19 samples from acute and convalescent phases originated in the United States, Italy and Spain. PBMCs, B-cell-depleted T cells, or T cells were the source of the cDNA or gDNA that made up the material.

Authors' data handling: Reference gene primer amplification gave estimated nucleated cell counts. Using immunoSEQ multiplex PCR, the repertoire was profiled, and TCRdb retains in-frame clones only, with some absent. V, J and clone size derive from that table, while D and trimming were established from the DNA sequence. The table includes about 240,000 clones, roughly four fifths detected once. The CDR3 loop spans 11 amino acids. Germline CDR1 LNHNV, CDR2 YYDKDF (reference sequence). V lost 0 bases to trimming and J lost 11 bases, with 7 bases between them. Material for sequencing was peripheral blood. The source is a woman of 80 years or more with acute or convalescent COVID-19. The chain employs TRBV15 and TRBJ1-2; D is ambiguous. CDR3 amino acids: CATSRDGVYTF. CDR3 in DNA: TGTGCCACCAGCAGAGATGGAGTGTACACCTTC.